This T cell receptor beta chain was obtained from a study of blood T cell repertoires in COVID-19. Study-wide background: Acute and convalescent COVID-19 samples came from the United States, Italy and Spain.

The repertoire was sequenced with immunoSEQ multiplex PCR; TCRdb's copy has only in-frame clones and lacks some. Of a few hundred thousand clones listed, 70% to 90% were seen once; the top ten hold less than 2.5%. Adults between roughly 18 and 90 years of age took part from 20 to 25 US areas. Among Cohort 3 donors, those recovered had two negative PCRs, clearance, or symptom resolution. In germline, CDR1 is ENHRY, CDR2 SYGVKD. The CDR3 contains 17 residues. V was clipped by 7 bases and J by 8 bases, with 27 bases between them. This clone was recorded at least ten times. The clonotype was recovered from a man under 40 who had recovered from COVID-19. The rearrangement joins TRBV10-3 to TRBJ1-3; weak D call: TRBD1 (5 bases). Sample: PBMCs or T cells enriched from blood (not recorded which). The CDR3 DNA reads as TGTGCCATCAAAAAAGCCCCCGGCGGGGCGAATACGGACACCATATATTTT. As protein: CAIKKAPGGANTDTIYF.